Following are 15 T cell receptor beta chains from one sample sequenced in a study of T-cell reconstitution after alpha-beta-depleted transplantation in children. Preparation of the TCRbeta library was carried out with unique molecular identifiers. TCRdb re-called the PCR reads with MiXCR, one entry per CDR3 protein. The sample lists 530,000 or so distinct CDR3 sequences; over 25% were seen once. The specimen comprised PBMCs, sampled before TCRalphabeta/CD19-depleted stem cell transplant. The source is a boy under two years old with Wiskott-Aldrich syndrome, due to receive a stem cell transplant.

The V call is TRBV28, the J call TRBJ2-3; the match to TRBD2 covers 8 bases. This CDR3 region has 15 residues. In germline, CDR1 is MDHEN, CDR2 SYDVKM. The V and J ends lost 1 base and 4 bases, in that order; junction bases with no gene match: 4. Here the CDR3 reads CASSLYGRGPDTQYF. In DNA form, the CDR3 reads TGTGCCAGCAGTTTATACGGGAGGGGCCCAGATACGCAGTATTTT.

Worth noting for this clonotype: Given the absence of the conserved phenylalanine or tryptophan at the CDR3 end, a read error is likely. The chain carries TRBV3-1 and TRBJ2-1; the match to TRBD1 covers 9 bases. The CDR3 extends over 15 amino acids. Germline CDR1 reads LGHDT; CDR2 reads YNNKEL (reference sequence). Trimming at V came to 4 bases and at J to 5 bases, leaving 6 bases not matched to a gene. CDR3 sequence (DNA): TGTGCCAGCAGCCTCGGGACAGGGTTTGACAATGAGCAGTTCTTG. Protein sequence: CASSLGTGFDNEQFL.

This clonotype was observed a handful of times. The chain carries TRBV6-1 and TRBJ2-2, with TRBD1 matching over 8 bases. V shed 2 bases, J shed 4 bases, and the junction held 6 bases outside the gene matches. CDR1 and CDR2 (germline): MNHNS, SASEGT. This CDR3 contains 16 residues. In nucleotides, the CDR3 is TGTGCCAGCAGTGAATGGGGTACAGGGGGCACCGGGGAGCTGTTTTTT. It encodes CASSEWGTGGTGELFF.

The rearrangement joins TRBV27 to TRBJ1-1; a possible D gene is TRBD1 (6 bases). Germline V gene sequence: CDR1 MNHEY, CDR2 SMNVEV (reference sequence). The CDR3 runs to 13 residues. Trimming removed 3 bases at V and 4 bases at J, with 9 bases between. The DNA of the CDR3 is TGTGCCAGCAGTTTGATAGGGGGCACTGAAGCTTTCTTT. It is translated as CASSLIGGTEAFF.

The chain combines TRBV30 with TRBJ2-3, with unresolved D. The CDR3 is 10 amino acids. CDR1 and CDR2 from the germline V gene are GTSNPN and SVGIG (reference sequence). Trimming took 2 bases from V and 5 from J, leaving 2 bases between them. The CDR3 spells CAWSKDTQYF. CDR3 DNA sequence: TGTGCCTGGAGTAAAGATACGCAGTATTTT.

This clonotype was counted between two and nine times. This chain links TRBV4-2 with TRBJ2-2; no definite D call. Trimming removed 5 bases from V and 5 bases from J, with 6 bases in between. CDR3 length equals 12 residues. From germline, CDR1 is LGHNA and CDR2 YNFKEQ. CDR3 residues: CASSKSTGELFF. The CDR3 DNA sequence: TGTGCCAGCAGCAAGAGTACCGGGGAGCTGTTTTTT.

The chain is built from TRBV24-1 and TRBJ2-1; D gene ambiguous. Trimming cost V 7 bases and J 4 bases, with 10 bases left between them. Germline CDR1 reads KGHDR; CDR2 reads SFDVKD. The CDR3 runs 13 residues. CDR3 region: CATSEGGYNEQFF. DNA for the CDR3: TGTGCCACCAGCGAAGGCGGATACAATGAGCAGTTCTTC.

In this sample, this clonotype turned up a few times. The V call is TRBV5-1, the J call TRBJ2-3; perhaps TRBD2 as D (6 bases). The germline V and J ends were trimmed by 5 bases and 0 bases, with 10 bases remaining between them. The CDR3 is 14 residues long. The V gene's germline CDR1 is SGHRS and CDR2 YFSETQ. CDR3 region: CASSPRESTDTQYF. CDR3 DNA: TGCGCCAGCAGTCCCCGGGAGAGCACAGATACGCAGTATTTT.

This clonotype was recorded a few times. The chain is built from TRBV20-1 and TRBJ2-1; the D call may be TRBD1 or TRBD2 (6 bases each). There are 9 residues in the CDR3. The germline CDR1 and CDR2 sequences are DFQATT and SNEGSKA (reference sequence). Trimming left V 4 bases short and J 15 bases short, with 10 bases between. CDR3 amino acids: CSATEGGFF. In DNA form, the CDR3 reads TGCAGTGCTACCGAGGGGGGGTTCTTC.

The gene calls are TRBV5-1 and TRBJ1-3; no firm D call. The CDR3 is 14 amino acids. Trimming stripped 0 bases from V and 3 bases from J, with 7 bases between. The V gene's germline CDR1 is SGHRS and CDR2 YFSETQ. CDR3 DNA: TGCGCCAGCAGCTTGGAAGGGAATGGAAACACCATATATTTT. Protein product: CASSLEGNGNTIYF.

V is TRBV20-1 and J is TRBJ2-3; possible D gene TRBD2, 6 bases. Germline V gene sequence: CDR1 DFQATT, CDR2 SNEGSKA (reference sequence). The V end was cut by 3 bases, the J end by 4 bases, with 11 bases between. This CDR3 contains 13 residues. Here the CDR3 reads CSARVSGADTQYF. In DNA form, the CDR3 reads TGCAGTGCTAGGGTTTCGGGGGCAGATACGCAGTATTTT.

The genes are TRBV6-1 and TRBJ1-2; TRBD1 aligns across 7 bases. The CDR3 is made up of 15 amino acids. The V segment lost 1 base and the J segment 4 bases; nucleotides outside the gene matches: 6. Germline V gene data show CDR1 as MNHNS and CDR2 as SASEGT. The CDR3 bases are TGTGCCAGCAGTGAAGGCAGGGGGTTCGTCTATGGCTACACCTTC. This codes for CASSEGRGFVYGYTF.

This clonotype was found a few times. This chain connects TRBV20-1 to TRBJ2-2; 7 nucleotides match TRBD2. Trimming took 2 bases from V and 0 from J; bases not matched to a gene: 6. Germline V lookup: CDR1 DFQATT, CDR2 SNEGSKA (reference sequence). The CDR3 spans 16 residues. The CDR3 DNA follows: TGCAGTGCTAGAAGGGCAGGGAGGGCGAACACCGGGGAGCTGTTTTTT. Translation gives CSARRAGRANTGELFF.

The chain couples TRBV7-2 to TRBJ2-5, with 7 positions matching TRBD1. V lost 5 bases, J lost 8 bases, and 11 bases stayed unmatched. This CDR3 is 14 amino acids long. Looked up from germline, CDR1 is SGHTA and CDR2 is FQGNSA. For the CDR3, the DNA is TGTGCCAGCAGCGCACAGACAGGGTCAAACACCCAGTACTTC. The encoded protein is CASSAQTGSNTQYF.

Of note for this clonotype: The junction does not match germline at one end; this may be a read error. This chain connects TRBV20-1 to TRBJ2-1, with D unresolved. CDR1 and CDR2 from the germline V gene are DFQATT and SNEGSKA (reference sequence). The CDR3 has 16 residues. The CDR3 DNA reads TGCGGTGCTAGACGCCGTCGAACACAACCCTACAATGAGCAGTTCTTC. This translates into CGARRRRTQPYNEQFF.